The clone carrying this T cell receptor (beta chain) was counted at least ten times. Its antigen remains unknown. This specimen belongs to a study of T cell repertoires in cytomegalovirus infection. Findings and limits, study-wide: Individuals carrying CMV plus the relevant HLA were identified by cumulative frequency of public TCR beta families.

TCRdb re-called the reads through MiXCR, storing one row per CDR3 protein. The table lists roughly 280,000 distinct CDR3 sequences, roughly 9% of them singletons. Germline CDR1 is SGHTA and CDR2 is FQGNSA. The CDR3 spans 18 residues. With 5 bases clipped from V and 0 bases from J, the junction kept 12 bases outside the gene matches. The clonotype comes from a human donor in good health (CMV status not recorded). Some clones in this sample may be carry-over from other donors' samples. V usage is TRBV7-2 and J usage is TRBJ1-5; 8 nucleotides align to TRBD1. Sequenced: PBMCs. CDR3 DNA: TGTGCCAGCAGCCCTTACGTCGGACAGGGCTCTAGCAATCAGCCCCAGCATTTT. It specifies CASSPYVGQGSSNQPQHF.